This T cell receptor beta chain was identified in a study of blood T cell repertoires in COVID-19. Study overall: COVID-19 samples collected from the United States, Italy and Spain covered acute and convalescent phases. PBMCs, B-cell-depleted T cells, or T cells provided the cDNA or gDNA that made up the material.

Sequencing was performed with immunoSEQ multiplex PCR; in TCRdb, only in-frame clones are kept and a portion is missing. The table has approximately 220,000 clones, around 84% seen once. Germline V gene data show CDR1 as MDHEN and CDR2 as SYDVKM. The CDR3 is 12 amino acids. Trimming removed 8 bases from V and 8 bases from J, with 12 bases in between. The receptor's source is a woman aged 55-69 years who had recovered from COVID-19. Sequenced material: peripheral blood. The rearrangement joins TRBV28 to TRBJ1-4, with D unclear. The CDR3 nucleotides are TGTGCCAGCGGGAGGGTTGGGGAAAAACTGTTTTTT. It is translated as CASGRVGEKLFF.